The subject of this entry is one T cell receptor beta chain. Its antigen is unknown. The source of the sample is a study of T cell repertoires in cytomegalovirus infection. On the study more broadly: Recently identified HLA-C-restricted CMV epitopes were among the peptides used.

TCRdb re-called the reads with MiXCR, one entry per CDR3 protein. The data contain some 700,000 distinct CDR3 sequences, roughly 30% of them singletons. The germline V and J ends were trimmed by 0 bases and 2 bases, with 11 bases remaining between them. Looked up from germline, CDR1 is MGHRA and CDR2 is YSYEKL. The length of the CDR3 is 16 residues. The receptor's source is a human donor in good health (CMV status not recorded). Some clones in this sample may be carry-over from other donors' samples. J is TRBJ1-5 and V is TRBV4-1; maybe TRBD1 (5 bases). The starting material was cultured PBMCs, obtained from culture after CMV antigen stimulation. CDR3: CASSQEAARGNQPQHF. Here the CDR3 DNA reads TGCGCCAGCAGCCAAGAGGCAGCCAGGGGCAATCAGCCCCAGCATTTT.